This entry is about one TCR beta chain. The protocol was immunoSEQ multiplex PCR, while the TCRdb copy is restricted to in-frame clones and leaves out a portion. This table holds around 120,000 clones, about 70% found once. Germline assignment: CDR1 LNHDA and CDR2 SQIVND (reference sequence). Trimming took off 3 bases at V and 9 bases at J, with 15 bases between the two ends. CDR3 length equals 14 residues. This entry belongs to a study of shared clonotypes between healthy human individuals. This chain joins TRBV19 and TRBJ2-1, with D perhaps TRBD1 (5 bases). The receptor comes from a woman aged 25 to 39 in good health. Material for sequencing was memory CD8+ T cells sorted from blood. Subset meaning: CD45RO+ cells pooled with CCR7-negative TemRA cells. CDR3 DNA: TGTGCCAGTAGTATTGTGGCCGTTCAGGGTGAGCAGTTCTTC. This encodes CASSIVAVQGEQFF.